This TCR beta chain was observed in a study of blood T cell repertoires in COVID-19. Whole-study context: Samples representing acute and convalescent COVID-19 were sourced from the United States, Italy and Spain. Sources were T cells, B-cell-depleted T cells, or PBMCs; the material itself was cDNA or gDNA.

Per the authors' pipeline: Counts of nucleated cells, estimated from reference gene primer amplification, were obtained. Here immunoSEQ multiplex PCR was the method, and the copy in TCRdb shows in-frame clones only, minus some. V and J calls and clone size are copied from that table; D and trimming were computed from the DNA. The table lists nearly 110,000 clones, around four fifths of them singletons. This clone was detected only once. The TCR sequence derives from a man in his 70s with acute or convalescent COVID-19. Sequencing was done on a sample of peripheral blood.

CDR3 protein: CASSLQGTLVLEQFF. The CDR3 DNA follows: TGTGCCAGCAGTCTACAGGGAACTCTGGTACTTGAGCAGTTCTTC. The chain combines TRBV6-5 with TRBJ2-1; weak D call: TRBD1 (6 bases). From germline, CDR1 is MNHEY and CDR2 SVGAGI. The germline V and J ends were trimmed by 5 bases and 9 bases, with 20 bases remaining between them. The CDR3 totals 15 residues.